These 18 T cell receptor beta chains were sequenced from one sample in a study of blood T cell repertoires in COVID-19. The protocol was immunoSEQ multiplex PCR, while the TCRdb copy is restricted to in-frame clones and leaves out a portion. The sample holds over 200,000 clones; around 79% are singletons and the top ten take around 3.4%. Sequencing used peripheral blood. Receptors were obtained from a woman of 80 years or more with acute or convalescent COVID-19.

This sequence joins TRBV18 and TRBJ2-5; 9 bases agree with TRBD1. After removal of 0 bases from V and 4 bases from J, the junction contained 3 bases not matched to a gene. The CDR3 totals 15 residues. The germline CDR1 and CDR2 sequences are KGHSH and LQKENI. This chain's CDR3 is CASSPPMGQGETQYF. CDR3 sequence (DNA): TGTGCCAGCTCACCACCGATGGGACAGGGAGAGACCCAGTACTTC.

The chain's CDR3 is CASSKAGQGTTYEQYF. The DNA of the CDR3 is TGTGCCAGCAGCAAAGCGGGACAGGGGACAACCTACGAGCAGTACTTC. The chain is built from TRBV21-1 and TRBJ2-7; the table's TRBD1 call for D was not verified on the DNA. TRBV21-1 corresponds to a pseudogene. The CDR3 totals 16 residues.

This clone has only a few counts. This chain joins TRBV29-1 and TRBJ2-5, with 9 bases fitting TRBD2. Germline V gives CDR1 SQVTM, CDR2 ANQGSEA. V lost 4 bases, J lost 0 bases, and 3 bases stayed unmatched. CDR3 length: 14 amino acids. CDR3 in DNA: TGCAGCGTTGCGGCTAGCGGGAACCAAGAGACCCAGTACTTC. Translated, it gives CSVAASGNQETQYF.

This clone was recorded only once. The CDR3 sequence is CASSSQGLGERGYTF. As DNA, the CDR3 is TGTGCCAGCAGTTCACAGGGGCTCGGCGAAAGGGGCTACACCTTC. The V call is TRBV6-5, the J call TRBJ1-2; 7 positions agree with TRBD1. The CDR3 spans 15 residues. The trim removed 4 bases at V and 8 bases at J, leaving 13 bases unmatched. Per germline, CDR1 MNHEY and CDR2 SVGAGI.

This rearrangement joins TRBV27 to TRBJ1-1; a weak D match, TRBD1 (6 bases). This CDR3 is built from 11 residues. V was shortened by 4 bases and J by 8 bases, with 8 bases between the two germline ends. Germline V lookup: CDR1 MNHEY, CDR2 SMNVEV (reference sequence). In DNA, the CDR3 is TGTGCCAGCAGTTCCGGGACAGAAGCTTTCTTT. The encoded protein is CASSSGTEAFF.

The chain employs TRBV19 and TRBJ2-3; 12 nucleotides match TRBD2. J lost 0 bases, V lost 4 bases, and 5 bases had no gene match. The CDR3 sequence is 17 residues long. The germline gives CDR1 LNHDA, CDR2 SQIVND (reference sequence). The CDR3 bases are TGTGCCAGTAGTACACTAGCGGGAGGAATCAGCACAGATACGCAGTATTTT. Its translation is CASSTLAGGISTDTQYF.

The chain combines TRBV10-3 with TRBJ1-1; a possible D gene is TRBD1 (6 bases). Trimming stripped 0 bases from V and 5 bases from J, with 10 bases between. The CDR3 length is 14 residues. Germline V gene data show CDR1 as ENHRY and CDR2 as SYGVKD. CDR3 bases: TGTGCCATCAGTGAGTCAGGGGGAAGGACTGAAGCTTTCTTT. This translates into CAISESGGRTEAFF.

The genes are TRBV29-1 and TRBJ1-1; D is ambiguous. V lost 5 bases, J lost 6 bases, and 10 bases lay in between. The CDR3 has 11 amino acids. CDR1 is SQVTM, CDR2 ANQGSEA, per germline. The CDR3 DNA reads TGCAGCGTTCGGCCCGGGGCTGAAGCTTTCTTT. Translating gives CSVRPGAEAFF.

The chain links TRBV5-1 to TRBJ2-1; D perhaps matches TRBD2 (5 bases). Germline V gene data show CDR1 as SGHRS and CDR2 as YFSETQ. The CDR3 covers 15 residues. V lost 7 bases, J lost 4 bases, and 18 bases lay in between. CDR3 nucleotides: TGCGCCAGCTCCATTCGGAGCGGAGCATACAATGAGCAGTTCTTC. Its translation is CASSIRSGAYNEQFF.

The genes are TRBV30 and TRBJ1-1; D possibly corresponds to TRBD1 (6 bases). This CDR3 region has 13 residues. Germline lookup yields CDR1 GTSNPN and CDR2 SVGIG (reference sequence). V was pared by 2 bases and J by 0 bases, with 7 bases between. The CDR3 nucleotides read TGTGCCTGGAGTAGGGGGATGAACACTGAAGCTTTCTTT. It is translated as CAWSRGMNTEAFF.

The chain couples TRBV2 to TRBJ1-1, with D perhaps matching TRBD1 (5 bases). V was shortened by 1 base and J by 0 bases, with 6 bases between the two germline ends. Germline V lookup: CDR1 SNHLY, CDR2 FYNNEI. The CDR3 sequence is 14 residues long. This chain's CDR3 is CASSEGQLNTEAFF. In DNA form, the CDR3 reads TGTGCCAGCAGTGAAGGACAGCTGAACACTGAAGCTTTCTTT.

This clone was counted a few times. V usage is TRBV7-6 and J usage is TRBJ1-5; TRBD1 might be the D (5 bases). The CDR3 sequence is 16 residues long. V lost 6 bases and J 1 base, leaving 16 bases between the germline ends. The germline V gene encodes CDR1 SGHVS and CDR2 FNYEAQ. CDR3 region: CASSKAPGESNQPQHF. In nucleotides, the CDR3 is TGTGCCAGCAGTAAAGCACCGGGGGAAAGCAATCAGCCCCAGCATTTT.

This chain uses TRBV27 with TRBJ2-1; 11 bases agree with TRBD2. Germline CDR1 and CDR2: MNHEY and SMNVEV (reference sequence). This CDR3 contains 15 residues. Germline trimming cut 6 bases from V and 0 bases from J; bases unmatched to any gene: 1. This CDR3 is CASRGLAVSYNEQFF. CDR3 nucleotides: TGTGCCAGCAGGGGACTAGCGGTCTCCTACAATGAGCAGTTCTTC.

The V gene is TRBV19, the J gene TRBJ2-2; the D is unclear. Per the germline V gene, CDR1 is LNHDA and CDR2 is SQIVND (reference sequence). V was pared by 4 bases and J by 2 bases, with 5 bases between. This CDR3 is 13 amino acids long. The DNA of the CDR3 is TGTGCCAGTAGTAACTATAACACCGGGGAGCTGTTTTTT. Its translation: CASSNYNTGELFF. The full variable domain, in which reference TRBV19 and TRBJ2-2 provide the parts outside the CDR3, is DGGITQSPKYLFRKEGQNVTLSCEQNLNHDAMYWYRQDPGQGLRLIYYSQIVNDFQKGDIAEGYSVSREKKESFPLTVTSAQKNPTAFYLCASSNYNTGELFFGEGSRLTVL.

V gene TRBV7-2 combines with J gene TRBJ2-1; the match to TRBD2 covers 11 bases. Germline trimming cut 4 bases from V and 8 bases from J; bases unmatched to any gene: 7. Germline V gene lookup returns CDR1 SGHTA and CDR2 FQGNSA. This CDR3 has 15 residues. The DNA for the CDR3 is TGTGCCAGCAGCTACCGTAGCGGGGGGGCCCATGAGCAGTTCTTC. This encodes CASSYRSGGAHEQFF. Drawing the rest from reference TRBV7-2 and TRBJ2-1, the complete variable domain is GAGVSQSPSNKVTEKGKDVELRCDPISGHTALYWYRQSLGQGLEFLIYFQGNSAPDKSGLPSDRFSAERTGGSVSTLTIQRTQQEDSAVYLCASSYRSGGAHEQFFGPGTRLTVL.

This chain connects TRBV5-4 to TRBJ1-2; a possible D gene is TRBD1 (6 bases). The germline V gene has CDR1 SGHNT and CDR2 YYREEE (reference sequence). This CDR3 is built from 14 residues. The germline V and J ends were trimmed by 0 bases and 3 bases, with 9 bases remaining between them. CDR3 nucleotides: TGTGCCAGCAGCTTGGACAGGGAGTACTATGGCTACACCTTC. This translates into CASSLDREYYGYTF.

The J gene is TRBJ1-4, the V gene TRBV6-1; the D gene is possibly TRBD1 (5 bases). The length of the CDR3 is 13 residues. CDR1 is MNHNS and CDR2 is SASEGT in the germline V gene. Trimming shortened V by 2 bases and J by 8 bases, and 9 bases separated the two germline ends. CDR3 bases: TGTGCCAGCAGTGAACAGGGATTCGAAAAACTGTTTTTT. This translates into CASSEQGFEKLFF.

This sequence joins TRBV27 and TRBJ2-7; 7 nucleotides match TRBD1. CDR1 and CDR2 (germline): MNHEY, SMNVEV (reference sequence). J gave up 3 bases and V 6 bases, and 11 bases lay outside the gene matches. CDR3 length: 15 amino acids. The CDR3 here is CASRRRTGRGYEQYF. The CDR3 DNA reads TGTGCCAGCAGACGCAGGACAGGAAGAGGCTACGAGCAGTACTTC.